Below, one TCR beta chain is given with its context. This clone has just a few counts. Its antigen remains undetermined. Base-call qualities are not available, and no considerably larger clone is one nucleotide away. The CDR3 spans 13 residues, from the cysteine through the phenylalanine. Only CDR3 DNA remains: 39 bases, in frame from the first base. According to the germline V gene (reference sequence), CDR1 reads LNHDA and CDR2 reads SQIVND. The V and J ends are trimmed by 7 bases and 3 bases, leaving 12 bases between them. The data originate from a study of memory CD4+ T cells and cytomegalovirus serostatus (dated by TCRdb to between 2017 and 2020). A note on the overall study: The cohort included around 35 healthy adults from Belgium, of whom 9 were CMV seropositive and some 24 were CMV seronegative. CD4+ memory TCRbeta repertoires of a Belgian cohort with known cytomegalovirus serostatus were sequenced in order to replicate a published TCR-based CMV serostatus classifier. The study at large found these results: For CMV serostatus prediction, a median bootstrapped AUC of about 0.94 was reached with the original framework, and a median bootstrapped AUC of roughly 0.92 was reached with a US-trained random forest. The results were read as suggesting that the CMV-associated TCR signature is, for the most part, present in the CD4+ memory repertoire. Among the 150 to 200 previously reported CMV-associated TCRbeta sequences, some 69 showed up in the CD4+ memory repertoires, with each one found in between one and five individuals. Only CD4+CD45RO+ memory cells were sequenced, in contrast to the original study, in which naive and memory CD4+ and CD8+ populations were covered. On the Belgian cohort, the classifier built on the original framework reached a median bootstrapped AUC of approximately 0.94, with a 95% CI of 0.76-1.00.

Genomic DNA was extracted from sorted cells with the Quick-DNA Microprep Kit. Amplification of TCRbeta DNA was done with the immunoSEQ hsTCRbeta kit, following the protocol from the manufacturer. An Illumina MiSeq instrument was used to sequence the TCRbeta libraries. In the source study's methods: After out-of-frame sequences were removed, 2.4 million or so distinct TCRbeta sequences remained, averaging about 66,813 per individual. Each individual was scored according to the count of 150 or so previously reported CMV-associated TCRbeta sequences and the total productive distinct TCRbeta count. A beta-binomial model was reimplemented in Python, and scikit-learn random forests with default parameters were trained on US cohort data. Classifier performance on the Belgian cohort was reported as the median AUC with percentile confidence intervals calculated over 10,000 bootstrap iterations. TCRdb's version of the immuneACCESS table is confined to in-frame rearrangements and falls short of the full clone set. An unresolved V gene accounts for under half of the shortfall where checked; the remainder is of unknown origin. Clone size and V and J calls were adopted from that table, with D and trimming inferred from the DNA. Counted in this sample were approximately 41,000 clones; around 80% of them appeared once. Clones ranked in the top ten supply under 6.5% of the sample.

Single viable CD3+CD4+CD8-CD45RO+ cells were sorted as memory CD4+ T cells on a FACSAria II. CMV serostatus was determined with a Roche Elecsys assay detecting serum IgG against CMV pp150, pp28, p38 and p52. Following thawing, total CD4+ T cells were enriched through positive selection using CD4 magnetic microbeads. The samples came from a different study that was designed specifically to examine the CD4+ T cell memory repertoire. Following standard operating procedures, peripheral blood mononuclear cells were isolated and cryopreserved, while serum was kept at -80 degrees C. CD3-PerCP (BW264/56), CD4-APC (RPA-T4), CD45RO-PE (UCHT1) and CD8-Pacific Orange (3B5) antibodies were used for staining, and non-viable cells were excluded with Sytox blue.

Sequences were obtained from memory CD4+ T cells from blood. This receptor was obtained from an adult in good health and CMV-seronegative. This receptor chain uses TRBV19 and TRBJ1-1; the best D guess is TRBD1, with 6 bases matching. The nucleotide sequence reads as follows: TGTGCCAGTATCTCAGGGGAGGACACTGAAGCTTTCTTT. Its amino acids are CASISGEDTEAFF.